This T cell receptor beta chain was retrieved from a study of CD8 T cells in Susac syndrome. The RNA input was roughly 0.45 to 1 ug, and it was reverse transcribed with random hexamers. TCRdb re-derived calls from the immunoSEQ multiplex PCR reads in MiXCR, one entry per CDR3 protein. The data contain 200,000 to 250,000 distinct CDR3 sequences, 94% of them seen just once; the ten biggest clones take up 0.15% to 0.2%. The germline CDR1 and CDR2 sequences are SGHDN and FVKESK. The V end was cut by 0 bases, the J end by 1 base, with 9 bases between. CDR3 length: 15 amino acids. CD8+ and CD4+ T cells from blood underwent TCR beta sequencing, which was carried out in a high-throughput format. Bulk CD8+ and CD4+ cells came from magnetic negative isolation; CD8+ TEMRA by FACS.

The TCR sequence derives from a human donor with Susac syndrome. The chain links TRBV14 to TRBJ1-1; D gene ambiguous. Sequencing was performed on CD4+ T cells from PBMCs. The CDR3 here is CASSQDLVANTEAFF. The CDR3, as DNA: TGTGCCAGCAGCCAAGACCTGGTGGCGAACACTGAAGCTTTCTTT.